This T cell receptor (beta chain) derives from a study of tumor-infiltrating lymphocytes in localized non-small cell lung cancer. About the study: The cohort mixed smokers and never-smokers, several histologies, and some post-neoadjuvant-chemotherapy samples. Each patient gave resected tumor and non-adjacent uninvolved lung tissue.

The study's findings and limits: Not all patients were TCR sequenced, owing to tissue quantity. Different pieces of the same tissue went to different assays, confounding technical variation with intratumor heterogeneity.

The germline gives CDR1 MNHEY, CDR2 SMNVEV (reference sequence). Between the trimmed V and J ends, which lost 4 bases and 1 base, there was a span of 20 bases. The CDR3 runs to 17 residues. Method: immunoSEQ multiplex PCR; TCRdb's copy keeps in-frame clones and lacks some. The profile shows about 21,000 clones, 60% to 80% of them singletons. Of note for this clone: As yet, its antigen is unknown.

The sequenced sample consisted of lung tumor tissue. The TCR originated in a human donor with non-small cell lung cancer. The chain joins TRBV27 to TRBJ2-7; D tentatively fits TRBD1 or TRBD2 (6 bases each). CDR3 residues: CASSSPPGAYSSYEQYF. The CDR3 DNA is TGTGCCAGCAGTTCACCCCCGGGGGCCTATAGTTCCTACGAGCAGTACTTC.